This T cell receptor beta chain was identified in a study of beta chain features in type 1 diabetes. This clone was observed a handful of times. Sequencing targeted expressed TCRB transcripts, as all isolated RNA had been reverse transcribed. Repertoires were generated with immunoSEQ multiplex PCR, while TCRdb's copy carries only in-frame clones and drops some. Here the sample spans approximately 140,000 clones, under 60% being singletons. The germline V gene encodes CDR1 SSHAT and CDR2 FNYEAQ (reference sequence). This CDR3 is 13 amino acids long. This receptor was obtained from a man between 18 and 35 years old in good health. The chain combines TRBV7-7 with TRBJ2-3; 8 bases agree with TRBD2. What was sequenced was Tregs from blood. CDR3 nucleotides: TGTGCTAGCGGGACGGGAGGCACAGATACGCAGTATTTT. The encoded protein is CASGTGGTDTQYF.